The entry that follows covers one T cell receptor beta chain sequence. Its antigen is undetermined. These data belong to a study of CD8 T cells in Susac syndrome. In blood CD8+ and CD4+ T cells, TCR beta underwent sequencing. Negative isolation was used for CD8+ and CD4+ T cells and FACS enrichment for TEMRA cells. CDR1 and CDR2 (germline): SGHAT, FQDESV (reference sequence). V dropped 7 bases and J dropped 7; count of bases not matched to a gene: 11. This CDR3 has 16 amino acids. Random hexamers were used to reverse transcribe about 0.5 to 1 ug of RNA. TCRdb recomputed calls from the immunoSEQ multiplex PCR reads with MiXCR, one row per CDR3 protein. The sample gives about 190,000 distinct CDR3 sequences, around 95% of which show up once; approximately 0.089% is in the top ten. Regarding the study as a whole: Clonal expansion was not observed in the Susac syndrome CD4+ T cell repertoires.

Sequencing was carried out using CD4+ T cells from PBMCs. This sequence was found in a human donor with Susac syndrome. The rearrangement links TRBV11-1 to TRBJ1-6, with TRBD1 identical over 9 bases. CDR3: CASTADRGIPNSPLHF. In DNA, the CDR3 is TGTGCCAGCACGGCGGACAGGGGTATTCCAAATTCACCCCTCCACTTT.